The 27 T cell receptor beta chains below were found in one sample sequenced in a study of OX40 agonist ivuxolimab in advanced cancers. The repertoire was sequenced with immunoSEQ multiplex PCR; TCRdb's copy has only in-frame clones and lacks some. The sample has 77,000 or so clones; 75% to 85% are singletons. The sample in question was CD4+ or CD8+ T cells sorted from blood, obtained in a trial of the OX40 agonist ivuxolimab. Receptors originate from an adult with an advanced solid tumor such as melanoma, head and neck, liver or kidney cancer.

DNA of the CDR3: TGTGCCAGCTCACCAGGATGGACAGGGGAGATCGTCTCTGGAAACACCATATATTTT. Translating it yields CASSPGWTGEIVSGNTIYF. This sequence joins TRBV18 and TRBJ1-3; 9 bases align to TRBD1. The V segment lost 2 bases and the J segment 0 bases; nucleotides outside the gene matches: 11. This CDR3 contains 19 residues. Germline V gene data show CDR1 as KGHSH and CDR2 as LQKENI.

The rearrangement joins TRBV30 to TRBJ1-4; 7 nucleotides match TRBD1. CDR1 and CDR2 from the germline V gene are GTSNPN and SVGIG (reference sequence). The CDR3 is 14 amino acids. The J segment lost 8 bases and the V segment lost 5 bases, leaving 11 bases of the junction unmatched. CDR3 protein: CAWSQTGLKEKLFF. The DNA of the CDR3 is TGTGCCTGGTCCCAGACAGGGTTGAAGGAAAAACTGTTTTTT.

The V and J genes are TRBV28 and TRBJ1-2; possibly TRBD1 for D (5 bases). The ends were cut back, 5 bases at V and 5 bases at J, with 21 bases in the middle. Germline loops: CDR1 MDHEN, CDR2 SYDVKM. The CDR3 sequence is 16 residues long. The chain's CDR3 is CASSLRTDGTLYGYTF. CDR3 DNA: TGTGCCAGCAGTCTCCGGACGGACGGGACGCTATATGGCTACACCTTC.

CDR3 in amino acids: CASSYTGFTGELFF. CDR3 nucleotide sequence: TGTGCCAGCAGCTATACAGGGTTCACCGGGGAGCTGTTTTTT. The V gene is TRBV6-5, the J gene TRBJ2-2, with a possible D match to TRBD1 (6 bases). Germline values: CDR1 MNHEY, CDR2 SVGAGI. Trimming took 6 bases from V and 4 from J, leaving 12 bases between them. The CDR3 consists of 14 residues.

The chain employs TRBV7-9 and TRBJ1-6; 8 bases map to TRBD1. J lost 7 bases, V lost 3 bases, and 8 bases had no gene match. The CDR3 runs to 16 residues. Germline lookup yields CDR1 SEHNR and CDR2 FQNEAQ (reference sequence). The CDR3 reads CASSFDRGRWNSPLHF. As DNA, the CDR3 is TGTGCCAGCAGCTTTGACAGGGGAAGATGGAATTCACCCCTCCACTTT.

Turning to this clone: At one end the junction does not follow the germline gene, possibly because of a read error. V gene TRBV27 combines with J gene TRBJ2-7; 8 positions agree with TRBD1. Germline assignment: CDR1 MNHEY and CDR2 SMNVEV (reference sequence). This CDR3 has 13 amino acids. This CDR3 reads CASSAGTGIRLDF. The CDR3 DNA is TGTGCCAGCAGTGCCGGGACAGGCATCCGTTTAGACTTC.

V usage is TRBV9 and J usage is TRBJ2-2; the match to TRBD2 covers 9 bases. V shed 0 bases, J shed 2 bases, and the junction held 5 bases outside the gene matches. Germline V CDR1 and CDR2: SGDLS, YYNGEE. This CDR3 region has 17 residues. Written as DNA, the CDR3 is TGTGCCAGCAGCGTAGTCCCGCGGGAGGGTAACACCGGGGAGCTGTTTTTT. Translation: CASSVVPREGNTGELFF.

V is TRBV18 and J is TRBJ2-7; 9 bases align to TRBD2. CDR1 is KGHSH, CDR2 LQKENI, per germline. The CDR3 consists of 18 residues. Trimming removed 2 bases from V and 3 bases from J; junction bases left unmatched: 14. The CDR3 coding sequence is TGTGCCAGCTCACCAAGACCCCTGCGGGGGGGGGTGAGCTACGAGCAGTACTTC. Protein product: CASSPRPLRGGVSYEQYF.

The rearrangement uses TRBV9 and TRBJ1-1; D might be TRBD1 (5 bases). Germline assignment: CDR1 SGDLS and CDR2 YYNGEE. The CDR3 has 14 residues. V gave up 0 bases and J gave up 2 bases, with 8 bases separating them. CDR3 coding DNA: TGTGCCAGCAGCGTAGTGGGGCGTAACACTGAAGCTTTCTTT. Its translation is CASSVVGRNTEAFF.

The rearrangement uses TRBV9 and TRBJ2-1; D may be TRBD1 (6 bases). V was pared by 0 bases and J by 0 bases, with 10 bases between. This CDR3 spans 16 amino acids. CDR1 is SGDLS and CDR2 is YYNGEE in the germline V gene. CDR3 nucleotides: TGTGCCAGCAGCGTAGTGACAGGAGGCTCCTACAATGAGCAGTTCTTC. Protein product: CASSVVTGGSYNEQFF.

This clone was picked up a small number of times. The chain carries TRBV28 and TRBJ1-1; D is possibly TRBD1 (5 bases). Germline CDR1 MDHEN, CDR2 SYDVKM. This CDR3 has 16 residues. Trimming removed 3 bases from V and 0 bases from J, with 14 bases in between. This chain's CDR3 is CASSFGGKGMNTEAFF. For the CDR3, the DNA is TGTGCCAGCAGTTTTGGGGGTAAGGGGATGAACACTGAAGCTTTCTTT.

The V and J genes are TRBV29-1 and TRBJ2-6, with D possibly matching TRBD2 (6 bases). Germline V gene lookup returns CDR1 SQVTM and CDR2 ANQGSEA. The CDR3 has 14 residues. The ends were cut back, 4 bases at V and 0 bases at J, with 7 bases in the middle. This CDR3 reads CSVAGVSGANVLTF. DNA of the CDR3: TGCAGCGTTGCGGGGGTCTCTGGGGCCAACGTCCTGACTTTC.

The chain couples TRBV10-3 to TRBJ1-2; 7 bases agree with TRBD1. V shed 5 bases, J shed 4 bases, and the junction held 10 bases outside the gene matches. Germline V CDR1 and CDR2: ENHRY, SYGVKD. CDR3 size: 15 residues. The CDR3 loop reads CAISYSGTERYGYTF. As DNA, the CDR3 is TGTGCCATCAGTTATTCAGGGACAGAGCGCTATGGCTACACCTTC.

J is TRBJ1-6 and V is TRBV7-2; possible D gene TRBD1, 6 bases. Trimming cost V 4 bases and J 10 bases, with 17 bases left between them. Germline lookup yields CDR1 SGHTA and CDR2 FQGNSA. This CDR3 is built from 15 residues. CDR3 residues: CASSSSRGAGSPLHF. DNA of the CDR3: TGTGCCAGCAGCTCAAGTCGGGGGGCAGGGTCACCCCTCCACTTT.

This CDR3 reads CASRQARVEGFQPQHF. The CDR3 DNA reads as TGTGCCAGCAGGCAAGCCCGGGTGGAGGGGTTTCAGCCCCAGCATTTT. The V call is TRBV28, the J call TRBJ1-5; D perhaps matches TRBD1 (5 bases). This CDR3 contains 16 residues. Germline V gene data show CDR1 as MDHEN and CDR2 as SYDVKM. V was trimmed by 6 bases and J by 6 bases, leaving 21 bases between them.

CDR3 loop: CASSLQQGLSTDTQYF. The CDR3 coding sequence is TGTGCCAGTAGCCTGCAGCAGGGCTTAAGTACAGATACGCAGTATTTT. This chain links TRBV19 with TRBJ2-3; the D gene is possibly TRBD1 (5 bases). The germline CDR1 and CDR2 sequences are LNHDA and SQIVND (reference sequence). The CDR3 covers 16 residues. Deletions cut 6 bases from V and 3 bases from J, with 19 bases between.

The J gene is TRBJ2-1, the V gene TRBV28; 10 nucleotides align to TRBD2. Germline CDR1 and CDR2: MDHEN and SYDVKM. The CDR3 covers 17 residues. V shed 1 base and J 8 bases; nucleotides not matched to a gene: 11. The DNA for the CDR3 is TGTGCCAGCAGTTTATATTGGGCTAGCGGGGGTGAGGATGAGCAGTTCTTC. It encodes CASSLYWASGGEDEQFF.

This chain joins TRBV2 and TRBJ2-1; maybe TRBD1 (6 bases). Trimming left V 6 bases short and J 9 bases short, with 15 bases between. The CDR3 covers 13 residues. The germline V gene has CDR1 SNHLY and CDR2 FYNNEI. CDR3 bases: TGTGCCAGCAGCCCGACAGGTATTGGTGAGCAGTTCTTC. It encodes CASSPTGIGEQFF.

CDR3 DNA: TGTGCCAGCAGCACCAAACCGGGCCTTAAAGAGACCCAGTACTTC. Translated, it gives CASSTKPGLKETQYF. The J gene is TRBJ2-5, the V gene TRBV28; D uncertain. Deletions cut 6 bases from V and 3 bases from J, with 17 bases between. CDR3 length: 15 amino acids. CDR1 is MDHEN and CDR2 is SYDVKM in the germline V gene. Together with reference TRBV28 and TRBJ2-5, the CDR3 gives the full variable domain: DVKVTQSSRYLVKRTGEKVFLECVQDMDHENMFWYRQDPGLGLRLIYFSYDVKMKEKGDIPEGYSVSREKKERFSLILESASTNQTSMYLCASSTKPGLKETQYFGPGTRLLVL.

The chain has TRBV5-4 and TRBJ2-1, with 8 nucleotides matching TRBD2. J gave up 9 bases and V 3 bases, and 11 bases lay outside the gene matches. The CDR3 loop spans 15 amino acids. Germline loops: CDR1 SGHNT, CDR2 YYREEE (reference sequence). The CDR3 nucleotides read TGTGCCAGCAGCTCACCCGGGACTAGTGTTCCTGAGCAGTTCTTC. Translated: CASSSPGTSVPEQFF.

The chain has TRBV6-4 and TRBJ1-5; D remains unclear. The germline CDR1 and CDR2 sequences are MRHNA and SNTAGT. The CDR3 runs 15 residues. V gave up 7 bases and J gave up 5 bases, with 18 bases separating them. CDR3 protein: CASTLPSETDQPQHF. The CDR3 coding sequence is TGTGCCAGCACTCTGCCCTCGGAGACGGATCAGCCCCAGCATTTT.

V usage is TRBV5-1 and J usage is TRBJ2-1; TRBD1 matches 7 bases. From germline, CDR1 is SGHRS and CDR2 YFSETQ. The CDR3 sequence is 15 residues long. Losses at the gene ends were 4 bases for V and 3 bases for J; bases not matched to a gene: 7. CDR3 protein: CASSLRQGNYNEQFF. CDR3 sequence (DNA): TGCGCCAGCAGCCTTCGACAGGGTAACTACAATGAGCAGTTCTTC.

The chain couples TRBV7-6 to TRBJ2-7; the D gene is possibly TRBD1 (6 bases). This CDR3 comprises 17 residues. Trimming pared 4 bases from V and 6 bases from J, leaving 25 bases between. Germline V gives CDR1 SGHVS, CDR2 FNYEAQ. CDR3 residues: CASSYLVGASNTGEQYF. CDR3 in DNA: TGTGCCAGCAGCTACCTGGTGGGGGCTAGCAACACGGGCGAGCAGTACTTC.

The chain is built from TRBV9 and TRBJ2-7; possibly TRBD1 for D (6 bases). The ends were cut back, 0 bases at V and 1 base at J, with 8 bases in the middle. Looked up from germline, CDR1 is SGDLS and CDR2 is YYNGEE. This CDR3 spans 14 amino acids. CDR3 in amino acids: CASSVEGGSYEQYF. CDR3 DNA: TGTGCCAGCAGCGTAGAAGGGGGATCCTACGAGCAGTACTTC.

The V call is TRBV18, the J call TRBJ1-1; no reliable D call. The CDR3 covers 13 residues. Germline CDR1 reads KGHSH; CDR2 reads LQKENI. Trimming removed 6 bases from V and 7 bases from J, with 15 bases in between. The CDR3 sequence: CASSQGGLIEAFF. The CDR3 bases are TGTGCCAGCTCTCAAGGTGGACTGATTGAAGCTTTCTTT. Full variable domain (outside the CDR3, taken from reference TRBV18 and TRBJ1-1): NAGVMQNPRHLVRRRGQEARLRCSPMKGHSHVYWYRQLPEEGLKFMVYLQKENIIDESGMPKERFSAEFPKEGPSILRIQQVVRGDSAAYFCASSQGGLIEAFFGQGTRLTVV.

This chain joins TRBV13 and TRBJ2-7; D perhaps matches TRBD1 (5 bases). The germline CDR1 and CDR2 sequences are PRHDT and FYEKMQ (reference sequence). Trimming removed 4 bases from V and 13 bases from J, with 20 bases in between. This CDR3 region has 13 residues. The CDR3 region has the DNA TGTGCCAGCAGCTATAGAGGTGGGGCGAACGGATACTTC. Translation gives CASSYRGGANGYF.

This chain joins TRBV19 and TRBJ1-1; D remains ambiguous. CDR1 and CDR2 from the germline V gene are LNHDA and SQIVND (reference sequence). V was trimmed by 7 bases and J by 0 bases, leaving 12 bases between them. The CDR3 is made up of 14 amino acids. CDR3 in DNA: TGTGCCAGTAATGGCAGGTACATGAACACTGAAGCTTTCTTT. It yields the protein CASNGRYMNTEAFF.